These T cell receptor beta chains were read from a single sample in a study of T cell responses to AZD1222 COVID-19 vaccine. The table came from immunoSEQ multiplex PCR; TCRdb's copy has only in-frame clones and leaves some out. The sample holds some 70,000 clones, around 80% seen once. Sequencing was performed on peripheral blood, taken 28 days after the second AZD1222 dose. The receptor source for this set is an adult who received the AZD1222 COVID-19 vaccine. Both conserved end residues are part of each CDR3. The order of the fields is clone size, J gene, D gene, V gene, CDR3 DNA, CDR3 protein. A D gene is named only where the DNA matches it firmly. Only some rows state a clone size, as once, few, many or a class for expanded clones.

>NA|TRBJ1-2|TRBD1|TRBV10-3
TGTGCCATCAGTGGGACAGGGGGGGAATATTCTAGCTACACCTTC
CAISGTGGEYSSYTF
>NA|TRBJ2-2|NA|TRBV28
TGTGCCAGCAGTTTCCAGGGTGGCACCGGGGAGCTGTTTTTT
CASSFQGGTGELFF
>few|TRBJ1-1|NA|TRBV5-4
TGTGCCAGCAGCTTCTCCAGGGACACTGAAGCTTTCTTT
CASSFSRDTEAFF
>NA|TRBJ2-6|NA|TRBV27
TGTGCCAGCAGTTCGGTGACCCCCTCTGGGGCCAACGTCCTGACTTTC
CASSSVTPSGANVLTF
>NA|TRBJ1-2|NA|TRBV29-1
TGCAGCGTCCGTGGGGGCGCGTCCGATGGCTACACCTTC
CSVRGGASDGYTF
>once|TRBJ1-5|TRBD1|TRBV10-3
TGTGCCACCCAACCTCAACAGGGGATAAATCAGCCCCAGCATTTT
CATQPQQGINQPQHF
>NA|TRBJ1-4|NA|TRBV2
TGTGCCAGCAGTGCTCGCTCACAGGGCACTAATGAAAAACTGTTTTTT
CASSARSQGTNEKLFF
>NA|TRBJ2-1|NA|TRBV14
TGTGCCAGCAGCCTGGGTGGGGTGGACAATGAGCAGTTCTTC
CASSLGGVDNEQFF
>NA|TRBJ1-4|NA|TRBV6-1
TGTGCCAGCAGTGAACACGTGGGGAAGGGTAATGAAAAACTGTTTTTT
CASSEHVGKGNEKLFF
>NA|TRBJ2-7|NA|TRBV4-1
TGCGCCAGCAGCCAAATGGACAGTACCTACGAGCAGTACTTC
CASSQMDSTYEQYF